Each of the 5 T cell receptor beta chains below was sequenced from the same sample in a study of T cell repertoires in ileal Crohn's disease. As to time point: inflamed ileum from the surgical specimen. Data came from immunoSEQ multiplex PCR; TCRdb stores just in-frame clones and leaves some out. This sample has 1,500 to 2,000 clones, with 70% to 90% found just once. Sequencing used ileal tissue. These receptors were obtained from an adult with Crohn's disease.

This clone came up once. V and J are TRBV9 and TRBJ2-1; D uncertain. Germline V gene data show CDR1 as SGDLS and CDR2 as YYNGEE. The V and J ends lost 3 bases and 0 bases respectively, with 4 bases between them. CDR3 length equals 13 residues. DNA for the CDR3: TGTGCCAGCAGCGAAAACTCCTACAATGAGCAGTTCTTC. This translates into CASSENSYNEQFF.

V and J are TRBV6-1 and TRBJ2-2; D gene uncertain. The CDR3 is 13 residues long. Trimming stripped 4 bases from V and 5 bases from J, with 8 bases between. Germline V gene data show CDR1 as MNHNS and CDR2 as SASEGT. CDR3 loop: CASSAYGTGELFF. The CDR3 DNA follows: TGTGCCAGCAGTGCCTACGGGACCGGGGAGCTGTTTTTT.

V is TRBV30 and J is TRBJ1-1; D is possibly TRBD1 (6 bases). CDR1 is GTSNPN, CDR2 SVGIG, per germline (reference sequence). V was pared by 1 base and J by 7 bases, with 19 bases between. The CDR3 has 15 amino acids. This chain's CDR3 is CAWSAGVGAGIEAFF. As DNA, the CDR3 is TGTGCCTGGAGTGCAGGGGTGGGGGCAGGGATTGAAGCTTTCTTT.

The V gene is TRBV6-1, the J gene TRBJ1-1, with unresolved D. Germline assignment: CDR1 MNHNS and CDR2 SASEGT. V dropped 6 bases and J dropped 0 bases, with 8 bases sitting between them. CDR3 length: 13 residues. CDR3 in DNA: TGTGCCAGCAGAACTAGGGTGAACACTGAAGCTTTCTTT. It yields the protein CASRTRVNTEAFF.

V gene TRBV19 combines with J gene TRBJ2-7; 12 nucleotides match TRBD2. J lost 2 bases, V lost 3 bases, and 2 bases had no gene match. CDR1 is LNHDA, CDR2 SQIVND, per germline (reference sequence). CDR3 size: 15 residues. The CDR3 spells CASSIGLAGTYEQYF. Written as DNA, the CDR3 is TGTGCCAGTAGTATCGGACTAGCGGGAACCTACGAGCAGTACTTC.